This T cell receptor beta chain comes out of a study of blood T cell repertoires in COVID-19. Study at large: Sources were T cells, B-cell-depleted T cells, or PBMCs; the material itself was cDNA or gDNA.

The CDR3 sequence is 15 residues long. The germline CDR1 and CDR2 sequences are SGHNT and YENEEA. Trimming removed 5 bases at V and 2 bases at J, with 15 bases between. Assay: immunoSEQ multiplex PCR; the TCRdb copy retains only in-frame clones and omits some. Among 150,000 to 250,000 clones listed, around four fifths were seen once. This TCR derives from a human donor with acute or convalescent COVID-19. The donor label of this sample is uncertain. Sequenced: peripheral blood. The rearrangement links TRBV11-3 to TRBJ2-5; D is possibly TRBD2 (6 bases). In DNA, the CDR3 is TGTGCCAGCAGCCAGGGAGGTAGTCGACAAGAGACCCAGTACTTC. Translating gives CASSQGGSRQETQYF.